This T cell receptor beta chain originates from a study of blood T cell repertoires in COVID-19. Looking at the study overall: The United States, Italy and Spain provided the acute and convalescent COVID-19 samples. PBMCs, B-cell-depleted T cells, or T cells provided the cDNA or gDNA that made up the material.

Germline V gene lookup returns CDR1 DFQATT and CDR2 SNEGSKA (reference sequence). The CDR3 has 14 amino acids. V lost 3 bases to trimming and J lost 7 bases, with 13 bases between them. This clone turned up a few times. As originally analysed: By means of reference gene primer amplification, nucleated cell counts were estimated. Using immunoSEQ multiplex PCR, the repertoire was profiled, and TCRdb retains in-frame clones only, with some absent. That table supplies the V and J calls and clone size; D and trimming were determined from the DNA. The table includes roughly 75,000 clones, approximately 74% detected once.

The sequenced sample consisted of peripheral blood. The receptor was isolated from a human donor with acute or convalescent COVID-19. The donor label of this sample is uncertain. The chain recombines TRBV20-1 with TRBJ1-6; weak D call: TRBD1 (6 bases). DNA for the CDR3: TGCAGTGCTAGTTCCCTCAGGGGAAATTCACCCCTCCACTTT. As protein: CSASSLRGNSPLHF.